The 13 T cell receptor beta chains given below trace back to one sample, sequenced in a study of blood T cell repertoires in COVID-19. Here immunoSEQ multiplex PCR was the method, and the copy in TCRdb shows in-frame clones only, minus some. The table has some 110,000 clones, roughly nine tenths seen once. Sequencing was done on a sample of peripheral blood. The source is a man aged 35 to 55 with acute or convalescent COVID-19.

This clone has more than one count but fewer than ten. V usage is TRBV10-3 and J usage is TRBJ2-7; 10 bases fit TRBD2. The J segment lost 0 bases and the V segment lost 10 bases, leaving 9 bases of the junction unmatched. This CDR3 region has 15 residues. Per the germline V gene, CDR1 is ENHRY and CDR2 is SYGVKD. The CDR3 region is CASALAGGSSYEQYF. The CDR3, as DNA: TGTGCCAGCGCATTAGCGGGAGGCTCCTCCTACGAGCAGTACTTC.

The chain joins TRBV15 to TRBJ1-2; weak D call: TRBD1 (5 bases). This CDR3 region has 14 residues. Germline V gene sequence: CDR1 LNHNV, CDR2 YYDKDF (reference sequence). V lost 1 base, J lost 6 bases, and 12 bases lay in between. CDR3 region: CATSRVAGIDGYTF. Here the CDR3 DNA reads TGTGCCACCAGCAGAGTCGCAGGGATCGATGGCTACACCTTC. Using reference TRBV15 and TRBJ1-2 for the parts outside the CDR3, the full variable domain is DAMVIQNPRYQVTQFGKPVTLSCSQTLNHNVMYWYQQKSSQAPKLLFHYYDKDFNNEADTPDNFQSRRPNTSFCFLDIRSPGLGDTAMYLCATSRVAGIDGYTFGSGTRLTVV.

The chain has TRBV11-3 and TRBJ2-6, with 8 positions matching TRBD1. Germline values: CDR1 SGHNT, CDR2 YENEEA. This CDR3 contains 16 residues. V shed 3 bases, J shed 0 bases, and the junction held 1 base outside the gene matches. The CDR3 here is CASSLGTGSGANVLTF. The CDR3 coding sequence is TGTGCCAGCAGCTTGGGGACAGGCTCTGGGGCCAACGTCCTGACTTTC.

This clone was observed a single time. V gene TRBV7-9 combines with J gene TRBJ2-1, with 10 bases matching TRBD1. The V segment lost 5 bases and the J segment 3 bases; nucleotides outside the gene matches: 10. Germline V gives CDR1 SEHNR, CDR2 FQNEAQ (reference sequence). This CDR3 comprises 17 residues. CDR3 nucleotide sequence: TGTGCCAGCAGCCCAGCGGTGACAGGGGGCTTCTACAATGAGCAGTTCTTC. This encodes CASSPAVTGGFYNEQFF. The entire variable domain, with the rest obtained from reference TRBV7-9 and TRBJ2-1, is as follows: DTGVSQNPRHKITKRGQNVTFRCDPISEHNRLYWYRQTLGQGPEFLTYFQNEAQLEKSRLLSDRFSAERPKGSFSTLEIQRTEQGDSAMYLCASSPAVTGGFYNEQFFGPGTRLTVL.

This chain joins TRBV7-2 and TRBJ1-2; D is possibly TRBD1 (5 bases). The V gene's germline CDR1 is SGHTA and CDR2 FQGNSA. Trimming took off 4 bases at V and 4 bases at J, with 16 bases between the two ends. This CDR3 has 15 amino acids. CDR3 region: CASSWMGRDAYGYTF. As DNA, the CDR3 is TGTGCCAGCAGCTGGATGGGGAGGGACGCCTATGGCTACACCTTC. The full variable domain, with the rest looked up from reference TRBV7-2 and TRBJ1-2, is GAGVSQSPSNKVTEKGKDVELRCDPISGHTALYWYRQSLGQGLEFLIYFQGNSAPDKSGLPSDRFSAERTGGSVSTLTIQRTQQEDSAVYLCASSWMGRDAYGYTFGSGTRLTVV.

This clone was seen once. This chain links TRBV6-5 with TRBJ1-5, with D possibly matching TRBD1 (5 bases). The CDR3 sequence is 14 residues long. Deletions cut 7 bases from V and 0 bases from J, with 10 bases between. The V gene's germline CDR1 is MNHEY and CDR2 SVGAGI. In DNA, the CDR3 is TGTGCCAGCAACGGGGGATATAGCAATCAGCCCCAGCATTTT. Translating gives CASNGGYSNQPQHF.

The gene calls are TRBV15 and TRBJ2-1, with a possible D match to TRBD1 (6 bases). Germline lookup yields CDR1 LNHNV and CDR2 YYDKDF (reference sequence). Trimming shortened V by 0 bases and J by 5 bases, and 23 bases separated the two germline ends. CDR3 size: 19 residues. The CDR3 is CATSRDGDTTLINNNEQFF. CDR3 DNA sequence: TGTGCCACCAGCAGAGATGGGGACACAACTTTAATTAACAACAATGAGCAGTTCTTC.

The gene calls are TRBV4-2 and TRBJ1-4; no firm D call. The V end lost 0 bases, the J end lost 8 bases, and 7 bases lay between the germline ends. Per the germline V gene, CDR1 is LGHNA and CDR2 is YNFKEQ. This CDR3 has 13 residues. The CDR3 DNA reads as TGTGCCAGCAGCCAAGAGTCGCAGGAAAAACTGTTTTTT. Translation: CASSQESQEKLFF.

The chain is built from TRBV5-6 and TRBJ2-7; 12 bases match TRBD2. Germline lookup yields CDR1 SGHDT and CDR2 YYEEEE. The CDR3 covers 16 residues. J lost 5 bases, V lost 3 bases, and 9 bases had no gene match. The CDR3 DNA reads as TGTGCCAGCAGCTCTCTCCCGACTAGCGGGAGTAACGAGCAGTACTTC. Protein product: CASSSLPTSGSNEQYF.

The chain is built from TRBV30 and TRBJ1-3; D possibly corresponds to TRBD1 (5 bases). V shed 0 bases and J shed 2 bases, with 14 bases lying between them. Per germline, CDR1 GTSNPN and CDR2 SVGIG (reference sequence). The CDR3 sequence is 16 residues long. CDR3 bases: TGTGCCTGGAGTGTGGCCGGGGGGAGGGCTGGAAACACCATATATTTT. This sequence encodes CAWSVAGGRAGNTIYF.

The V and J genes are TRBV24-1 and TRBJ2-2; D is ambiguous. The CDR3 is made up of 15 amino acids. The V and J ends lost 0 bases and 1 base respectively, with 5 bases between them. The germline V gene has CDR1 KGHDR and CDR2 SFDVKD. In DNA, the CDR3 is TGTGCCACCAGTGATTTGGGGCAGAACACCGGGGAGCTGTTTTTT. Amino acids: CATSDLGQNTGELFF.

J is TRBJ2-2 and V is TRBV5-4; 8 nucleotides line up with TRBD1. J lost 3 bases, V lost 4 bases, and 8 bases had no gene match. The germline V gene encodes CDR1 SGHNT and CDR2 YYREEE (reference sequence). The CDR3 runs to 16 residues. The CDR3 spells CASSPGGAKDTGELFF. DNA for the CDR3: TGTGCCAGCAGCCCAGGGGGCGCAAAGGACACCGGGGAGCTGTTTTTT.

DNA for the CDR3: TGCGCCAGCAGCTTAGCCCCGGCTAGCGGGGGGTACAATGAGCAGTTCTTC. Its translation: CASSLAPASGGYNEQFF. The rearrangement links TRBV5-1 to TRBJ2-1, with 11 bases matching TRBD2. Germline V lookup: CDR1 SGHRS, CDR2 YFSETQ. J was trimmed by 4 bases and V by 2 bases; bases with no gene match: 8. This CDR3 region has 17 residues.